The entry below gives a single T cell receptor (beta chain) sequence along with its context. The data belong to a study of blood T cell repertoires in COVID-19. In the study's own analysis: It was from reference gene primer amplification that nucleated cell counts were estimated. TCRdb's copy holds only in-frame clones and misses some; the assay was immunoSEQ multiplex PCR. The V and J calls and the clone size are those of that table, but D and trimming were determined from the DNA. The sample consists of fewer than 200,000 clones, around four fifths of them appearing once. In germline, CDR1 is LNHDA, CDR2 SQIVND (reference sequence). The V end lost 5 bases, the J end lost 7 bases, and 14 bases lay between the germline ends. The CDR3 extends over 13 amino acids.

The TCR sequence derives from a woman between 50 and 59 years old in a cohort exposed to, infected with or recovered from COVID-19 (not recorded which). The chain combines TRBV19 with TRBJ2-5, with no clear D. Input material: PBMCs or T cells enriched from blood (not recorded which). The CDR3 protein is CASSSSVTGTQYF. The DNA for the CDR3 is TGTGCCAGTAGTTCCTCAGTAACGGGGACCCAGTACTTC.